Following are 11 T cell receptor beta chains from one sample sequenced in a study of CD8 T cells in Susac syndrome. It was with random hexamers that roughly 0.5 to 1 ug RNA was reverse transcribed. TCRdb ran MiXCR on the immunoSEQ multiplex PCR reads and lists one entry per CDR3 protein. The sample includes around 120,000 distinct CDR3 sequences, 85% to 95% of them seen just once. What was sequenced was CD4+ T cells from PBMCs. These receptors came from a human donor with multiple sclerosis.

The V gene is TRBV3-1, the J gene TRBJ1-6; 7 bases are a match to TRBD1. This CDR3 has 14 amino acids. The V gene end was trimmed by 2 bases and the J gene end by 10 bases; junction bases not matched to a gene: 5. Per germline, CDR1 LGHDT and CDR2 YNNKEL (reference sequence). CDR3 residues: CASSQTHRGSPLHF. The DNA of the CDR3 is TGTGCCAGCAGCCAAACCCACAGGGGATCACCCCTCCACTTT.

The chain has TRBV10-3 and TRBJ2-2; TRBD1 aligns across 8 bases. This CDR3 is built from 15 residues. Germline V gene data show CDR1 as ENHRY and CDR2 as SYGVKD. V gave up 9 bases and J gave up 7 bases; unmatched junction bases: 13. In DNA form, the CDR3 reads TGTGCCATAAAGACGGGACAGGACTACTACGGGGAGCTGTTTTTT. It yields the protein CAIKTGQDYYGELFF.

The CDR3 sequence is CASSLGRVRAGELFF. The CDR3 DNA is TGTGCCAGCAGCTTAGGCAGGGTGCGTGCCGGGGAGCTGTTTTTT. The chain carries TRBV11-3 and TRBJ2-2, with a possible D match to TRBD1 (5 bases). Germline CDR1 is SGHNT and CDR2 is YENEEA. V gave up 1 base and J gave up 6 bases, with 12 bases separating them. The CDR3 runs to 15 residues.

The J gene is TRBJ2-3, the V gene TRBV20-1; 7 nucleotides match TRBD2. Germline V gene data show CDR1 as DFQATT and CDR2 as SNEGSKA (reference sequence). Trimming at V came to 3 bases and at J to 5 bases, leaving 8 bases not matched to a gene. The CDR3 runs to 14 residues. CDR3 DNA: TGCAGTGCTAGCGGGGGGAGGGGAATAGATACGCAGTATTTT. Protein sequence: CSASGGRGIDTQYF.

J is TRBJ1-1 and V is TRBV15, with 9 bases matching TRBD1. V lost 0 bases and J lost 3; bases outside the gene matches: 8. Germline values: CDR1 LNHNV, CDR2 YYDKDF (reference sequence). This CDR3 has 17 residues. The CDR3 sequence: CATSRDQHRQGDTEAFF. In DNA, the CDR3 is TGTGCCACCAGCAGAGATCAGCATCGACAGGGGGACACTGAAGCTTTCTTT. Supplemented by reference TRBV15 and TRBJ1-1, the full variable domain reads DAMVIQNPRYQVTQFGKPVTLSCSQTLNHNVMYWYQQKSSQAPKLLFHYYDKDFNNEADTPDNFQSRRPNTSFCFLDIRSPGLGDTAMYLCATSRDQHRQGDTEAFFGQGTRLTVV.

The chain uses TRBV3-1 and TRBJ1-2; weak D call: TRBD1 (6 bases). Per germline, CDR1 LGHDT and CDR2 YNNKEL (reference sequence). Trimming pared 3 bases from V and 10 bases from J, leaving 18 bases between. This CDR3 region has 14 residues. The CDR3 region is CASSHTIAGGDYTF. The CDR3 DNA reads as TGTGCCAGCAGCCACACCATCGCTGGGGGCGACTACACCTTC.

The chain uses TRBV3-1 and TRBJ2-3, with 7 positions matching TRBD1. Germline V gene data show CDR1 as LGHDT and CDR2 as YNNKEL (reference sequence). J gave up 4 bases and V 0 bases, and 7 bases lay outside the gene matches. The CDR3 loop spans 16 amino acids. The CDR3 here is CASSQDRGGVADTQYF. The CDR3 nucleotides are TGTGCCAGCAGCCAAGATCGAGGGGGCGTGGCAGATACGCAGTATTTT.

The chain combines TRBV7-3 with TRBJ2-7; 8 bases are a match to TRBD1. Germline V gene lookup returns CDR1 SGHTA and CDR2 FQGTGA. Losses at the gene ends were 3 bases for V and 7 bases for J; bases not matched to a gene: 5. The CDR3 contains 13 residues. CDR3 sequence (DNA): TGTGCCAGCAGCTTCGACAGGGGCGGTGAGCAGTACTTC. This gives the protein CASSFDRGGEQYF.

V and J are TRBV6-5 and TRBJ2-3; 13 bases fit TRBD2. The germline V gene encodes CDR1 MNHEY and CDR2 SVGAGI. The CDR3 covers 15 residues. V trimming: 9 bases; J trimming: 3 bases; junction bases outside the gene matches: 6. Written as DNA, the CDR3 is TGTGCCAGTAGACTAGCGGGGGGCGGAACAGATACGCAGTATTTT. Amino acids: CASRLAGGGTDTQYF.

The V call is TRBV7-2, the J call TRBJ2-5; no firm D call. The CDR3 has 13 amino acids. Trimming stripped 5 bases from V and 2 bases from J, with 9 bases between. Per the germline V gene, CDR1 is SGHTA and CDR2 is FQGNSA. Here the CDR3 reads CASSPQWQETQYF. The CDR3 DNA is TGTGCCAGCAGCCCGCAGTGGCAAGAGACCCAGTACTTC.

The chain uses TRBV3-1 and TRBJ1-2; D remains ambiguous. Per the germline V gene, CDR1 is LGHDT and CDR2 is YNNKEL (reference sequence). Trimming removed 5 bases at V and 8 bases at J, with 18 bases between. The CDR3 length is 14 residues. CDR3 region: CASSTRSQPRGYTF. CDR3 coding DNA: TGTGCCAGCAGCACTCGGAGCCAACCTAGGGGCTACACCTTC.